This T cell receptor (beta chain) was retrieved from a study of blood T cell repertoires in COVID-19. V lost 6 bases to trimming and J lost 7 bases, with 13 bases between them. Germline V gene data show CDR1 as LNHNV and CDR2 as YYDKDF (reference sequence). This CDR3 comprises 12 residues. TCRdb's table, derived via immunoSEQ multiplex PCR, lists solely in-frame clones and lacks some. Here the sample spans fewer than 40,000 clones, about 88% being singletons. The TCR was taken from a man aged 70-80 years with active COVID-19. This rearrangement joins TRBV15 to TRBJ2-7, with D hard to call. The sample was peripheral blood. The CDR3 DNA reads TGTGCCACCAGTTCGGCGGCTTTGGAGCAGTACTTC. This encodes CATSSAALEQYF.